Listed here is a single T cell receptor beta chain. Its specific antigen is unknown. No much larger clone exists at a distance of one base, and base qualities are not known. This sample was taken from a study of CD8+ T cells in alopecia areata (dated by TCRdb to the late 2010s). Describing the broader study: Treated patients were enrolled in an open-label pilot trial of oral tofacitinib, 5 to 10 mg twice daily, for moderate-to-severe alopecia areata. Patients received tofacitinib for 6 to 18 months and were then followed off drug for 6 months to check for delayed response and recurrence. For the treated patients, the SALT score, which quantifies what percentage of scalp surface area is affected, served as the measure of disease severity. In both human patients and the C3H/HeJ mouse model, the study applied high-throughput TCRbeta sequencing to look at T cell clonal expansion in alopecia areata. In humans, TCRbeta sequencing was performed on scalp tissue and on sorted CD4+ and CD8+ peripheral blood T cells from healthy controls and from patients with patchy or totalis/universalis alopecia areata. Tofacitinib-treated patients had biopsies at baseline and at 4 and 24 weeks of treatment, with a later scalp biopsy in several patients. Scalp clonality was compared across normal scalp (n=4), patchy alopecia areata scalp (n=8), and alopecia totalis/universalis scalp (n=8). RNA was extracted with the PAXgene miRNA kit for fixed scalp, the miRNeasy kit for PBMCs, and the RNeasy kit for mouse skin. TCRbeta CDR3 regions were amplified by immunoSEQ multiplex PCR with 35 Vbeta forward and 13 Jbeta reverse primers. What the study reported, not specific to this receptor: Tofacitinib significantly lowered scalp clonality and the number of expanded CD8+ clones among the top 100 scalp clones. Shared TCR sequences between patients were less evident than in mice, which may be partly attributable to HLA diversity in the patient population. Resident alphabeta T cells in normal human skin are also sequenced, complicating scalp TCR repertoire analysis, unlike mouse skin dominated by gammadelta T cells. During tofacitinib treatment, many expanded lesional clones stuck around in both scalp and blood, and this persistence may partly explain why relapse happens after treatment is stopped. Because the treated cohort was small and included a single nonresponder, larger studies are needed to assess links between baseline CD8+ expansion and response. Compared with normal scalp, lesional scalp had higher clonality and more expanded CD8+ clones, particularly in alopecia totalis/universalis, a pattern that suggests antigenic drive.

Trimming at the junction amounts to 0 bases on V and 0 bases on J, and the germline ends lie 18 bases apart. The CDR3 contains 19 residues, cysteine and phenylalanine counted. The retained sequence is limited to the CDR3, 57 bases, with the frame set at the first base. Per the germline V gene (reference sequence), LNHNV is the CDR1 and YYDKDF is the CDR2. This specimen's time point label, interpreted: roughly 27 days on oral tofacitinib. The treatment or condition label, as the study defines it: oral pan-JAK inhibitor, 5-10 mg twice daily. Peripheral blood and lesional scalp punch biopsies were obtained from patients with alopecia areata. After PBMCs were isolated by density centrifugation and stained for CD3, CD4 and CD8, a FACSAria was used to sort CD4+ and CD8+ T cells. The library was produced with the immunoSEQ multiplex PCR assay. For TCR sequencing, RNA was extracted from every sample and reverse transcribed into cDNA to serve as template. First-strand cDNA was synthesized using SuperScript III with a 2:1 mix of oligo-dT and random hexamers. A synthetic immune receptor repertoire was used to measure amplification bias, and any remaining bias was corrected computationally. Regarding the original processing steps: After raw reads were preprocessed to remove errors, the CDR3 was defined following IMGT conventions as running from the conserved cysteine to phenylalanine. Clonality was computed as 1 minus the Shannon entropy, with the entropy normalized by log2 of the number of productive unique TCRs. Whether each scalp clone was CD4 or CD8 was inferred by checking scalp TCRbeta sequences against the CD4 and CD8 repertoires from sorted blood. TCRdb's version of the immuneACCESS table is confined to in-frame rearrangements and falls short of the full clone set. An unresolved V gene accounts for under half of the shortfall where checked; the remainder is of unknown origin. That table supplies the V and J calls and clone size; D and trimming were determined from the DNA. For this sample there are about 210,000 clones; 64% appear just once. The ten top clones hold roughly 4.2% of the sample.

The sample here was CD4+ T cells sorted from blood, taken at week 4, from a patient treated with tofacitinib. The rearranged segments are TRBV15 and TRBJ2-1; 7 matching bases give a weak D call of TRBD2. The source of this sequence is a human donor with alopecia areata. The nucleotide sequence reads TGTGCCACCAGCAGAGATAGGGAAGGCGGGGGACACTCCTACAATGAGCAGTTCTTC. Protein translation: CATSRDREGGGHSYNEQFF.